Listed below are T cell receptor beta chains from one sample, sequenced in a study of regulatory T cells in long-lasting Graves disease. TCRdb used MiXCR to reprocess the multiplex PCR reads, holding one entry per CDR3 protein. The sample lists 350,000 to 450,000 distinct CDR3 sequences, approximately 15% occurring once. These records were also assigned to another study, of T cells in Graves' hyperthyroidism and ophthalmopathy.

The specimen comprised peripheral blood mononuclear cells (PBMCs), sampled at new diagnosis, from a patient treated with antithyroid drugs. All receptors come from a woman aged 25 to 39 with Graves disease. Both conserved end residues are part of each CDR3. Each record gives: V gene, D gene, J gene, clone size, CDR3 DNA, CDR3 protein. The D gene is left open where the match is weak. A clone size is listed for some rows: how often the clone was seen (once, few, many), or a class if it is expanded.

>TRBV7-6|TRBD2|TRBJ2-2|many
TGTGCCAGCAGATTAGCGGGAGGTGGGAACACCGGGGAGCTGTTTTTT
CASRLAGGGNTGELFF
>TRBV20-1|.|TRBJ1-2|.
TGCAGTGCTAGAGATCACGTCCCTAACTATGGCTACACCTTC
CSARDHVPNYGYTF
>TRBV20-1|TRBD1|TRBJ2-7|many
TGCAGTGCTCAGCAGGGCAGGGGGCGCTACGAGCAGTACTTC
CSAQQGRGRYEQYF
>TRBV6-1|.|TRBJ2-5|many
TGTGCCAGCAATAACAGAGAAGAGACCCAGTACTTC
CASNNREETQYF
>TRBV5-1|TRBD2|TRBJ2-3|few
TGCGCCAGCAGCTCTGGACTAGCGGGAGGGAGAGATACGCAGTATTTT
CASSSGLAGGRDTQYF
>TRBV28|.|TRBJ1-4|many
TGTGCCAGCAGTTTGGGGGACGGCTATGAAAAACTGTTTTTT
CASSLGDGYEKLFF
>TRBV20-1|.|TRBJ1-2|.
TGCAGTGCGTCGGACGGTCCTAACTATGGCTACACCTTC
CSASDGPNYGYTF
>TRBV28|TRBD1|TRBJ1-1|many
TGTGCCAGCAGTTTAGGACGGACAGGGGAAGCTTTCTTT
CASSLGRTGEAFF
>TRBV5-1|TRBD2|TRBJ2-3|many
TGCGCCAGCAGATCCCTAGCGGGAGGGCTGGCAGATACGCAGTATTTT
CASRSLAGGLADTQYF
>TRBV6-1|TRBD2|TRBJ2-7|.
TGTGCCAGCGGGCTCGGACTAGGGACCTACGAGCAGTACTTC
CASGLGLGTYEQYF
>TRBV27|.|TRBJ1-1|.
TGTGCCAGCAGTCCCCCCCAATCTCGGAACACTGAAGCTTTCTTT
CASSPPQSRNTEAFF
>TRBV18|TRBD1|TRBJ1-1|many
TGTGCCAGCTCTAGCCTTCCCCGAGACAGGGCGAACACTGAAGCTTTCTTT
CASSSLPRDRANTEAFF
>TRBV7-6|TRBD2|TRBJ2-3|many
TGTGCCAGCAGCTTAGGTGCGGGACTAGCGGCGAGCACAGATACGCAGTATTTT
CASSLGAGLAASTDTQYF
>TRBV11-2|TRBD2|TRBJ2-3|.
TGTGCCAGCAGCCACACGACACCCGGGAGGAGAGATACGCAGTATTTT
CASSHTTPGRRDTQYF
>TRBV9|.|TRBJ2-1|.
TGTGCCAGCAGCGACAGGGAGCGGATTTCCTACAATGAGCAGTTCTTC
CASSDRERISYNEQFF
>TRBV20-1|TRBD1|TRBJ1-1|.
TGCAGTGCGCCGGCAGGGGGGCTGAGTGAAGCTTTCTTT
CSAPAGGLSEAFF
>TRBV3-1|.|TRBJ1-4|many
TGTGCCAGCAGCCAAGAAGGGGCTGGCCAGGGAGAAAAACTGTTTTTT
CASSQEGAGQGEKLFF
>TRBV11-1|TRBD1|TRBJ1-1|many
TGTGCCAGCAGGAAACAGGGGGAAGACACTGAAGCTTTCTTT
CASRKQGEDTEAFF
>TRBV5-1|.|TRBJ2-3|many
TGCGCCAGCTTTAGGGGCAGATCTAGCACAGATACGCAGTATTTT
CASFRGRSSTDTQYF
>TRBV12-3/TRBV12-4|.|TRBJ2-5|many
TGTGCCAGCAGTCCCGGCGACCGAAAGACCCAGTACTTC
CASSPGDRKTQYF
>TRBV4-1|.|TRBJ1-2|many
TGCGCCAGCAGCCAAGATTGGTCGGCCGCCTATGGCTACACCTTC
CASSQDWSAAYGYTF